The entry below gives a single T cell receptor beta chain sequence along with its context. Its antigen is not known. Each sample contributed roughly 100,000 TCR templates to the assay. Clones were sequenced by immunoSEQ multiplex PCR, and TCRdb holds only the in-frame ones, with some missing. The repertoire includes 80,000 to 95,000 clones, more than 85% of them detected once, and approximately 18% sits in the top ten. This sample was included in a study of siplizumab effects on memory and regulatory T cells. Regarding the study as a whole: Only a minor fraction of alloreactive clones mapped to unstimulated subsets.

The V gene's germline CDR1 is LNHDA and CDR2 SQIVND (reference sequence). The trim removed 2 bases at V and 3 bases at J, leaving 16 bases unmatched. The CDR3 consists of 19 residues. This receptor was identified in a human donor in good health. What was sequenced was CD8+ T cells sorted from blood. The chain links TRBV19 to TRBJ2-1; 7 nucleotides match TRBD1. The CDR3 bases are TGTGCCAGTAGTATAAGCTCCGGGACAGCTTACTCGTTCTACAATGAGCAGTTCTTC. Its translation is CASSISSGTAYSFYNEQFF.